This T cell receptor (beta chain) appears in the sequencing data of a study of blood T cell repertoires in COVID-19. Study in general: Sources were T cells, B-cell-depleted T cells, or PBMCs; the material itself was cDNA or gDNA.

Participants were aged about 18 to 100 years from around 25 US areas. Donors in Cohort 3 who had recovered were those with two negative PCRs, healthcare professional clearance, or resolution of their symptoms. Per germline, CDR1 SGHTA and CDR2 FQGNSA. This CDR3 has 16 residues. V lost 3 bases, J lost 0 bases, and 12 bases lay in between. The repertoire was sequenced with immunoSEQ multiplex PCR; TCRdb's copy has only in-frame clones and lacks some. The table lists a few hundred thousand clones, 90% of them singletons. The V gene is TRBV7-2, the J gene TRBJ1-3, with D uncertain. Sample: PBMCs or T cells enriched from blood (not recorded which). This clonotype was obtained from a man aged 18-30 years who had recovered from COVID-19. In DNA form, the CDR3 reads TGTGCCAGCAGCTTCCGACCCGCTAGCTCTGGAAACACCATATATTTT. Amino acid sequence: CASSFRPASSGNTIYF.